This TCR beta chain was captured by sequencing in a study of blood T cell repertoires in COVID-19 (dated by TCRdb to 2020 to 2021). Regarding the study in general: Collaborator samples came from the United States, Italy and Spain and covered acute and convalescent phases of COVID-19. The material from the prospective study consisted of cDNA or gDNA derived from T cells, B-cell-depleted T cells, or PBMCs. Deeply sampled blood TCRbeta repertoires from subjects exposed to, actively infected with, or recovered from COVID-19 were included in the dataset. A freely available public database, intended as a resource for researchers studying the immune response to SARS-CoV-2, is where the repertoires were released. Samples came from the ongoing ImmuneRACE study (first 160 participants) plus 1,254 subjects from 6 global collaborators. Nearly every sample came with metadata listing a de-identified subject ID, COVID-19 status, age in years and sex. Where available, HLA class I and class II types were obtained from metadata supplied by the sample provider rather than from assay-based typing.

Whole blood was collected in K2EDTA tubes by collaborating institutions according to the institutions' own protocols. Collaborator samples were shipped for TCRbeta analysis as frozen whole blood, isolated PBMCs, or DNA extracted from either sample type. The germline V gene yields SGHTA for CDR1 and FQGTGA for CDR2. Trimming removed 5 bases from V and 9 bases from J; the gene matches leave 8 bases unexplained. Its CDR3 holds 14 amino acids, cysteine through phenylalanine. The sequence is cut down to CDR3 DNA, 42 bases in frame from base 1. The paper as a whole reports these results and caveats: The amount of clinical and demographic metadata varied by source and participant and was provided uncurated.

TCRbeta CDR3 regions were amplified from genomic DNA using the immunoSEQ Assay, a bias-controlled multiplex PCR. As for the original processing: Within the assay, amplification of reference gene primers was used to estimate how many nucleated cells each sample contained. Sequence reads were collapsed and filtered to measure the absolute abundance of every unique TCRbeta CDR3 rearrangement. For each sample, productive Simpson clonality was calculated by taking the square root of Simpson's diversity index across productive rearrangements. This is the immuneACCESS table as TCRdb keeps it, with only in-frame sequences that have V and J called. A part of the clones is gone; compared with another copy, unresolved V genes explain less than half, and the rest is unexplained. The DNA was the basis for D and trimming; V, J and clone size are from that table. The sample table holds around 30,000 clones, of which approximately 88% were seen once. The ten largest make up 0.55% of the sample.

About this clone: Its binding antigen is unknown. Per-base quality was not reported, and no clone a single base away is much larger than it.

The chain links TRBV7-3 with TRBJ2-1, and 9 junctional nucleotides match TRBD2. This TCR came from a woman in her 40s with active or convalescent COVID-19. Sequencing was done on a sample of peripheral blood. In nucleotide form, the sequence is TGTGCCAGCAGCCTTAGCGGGAGCGATCGTGAGCAGTTCTTC. This gives the protein CASSLSGSDREQFF.